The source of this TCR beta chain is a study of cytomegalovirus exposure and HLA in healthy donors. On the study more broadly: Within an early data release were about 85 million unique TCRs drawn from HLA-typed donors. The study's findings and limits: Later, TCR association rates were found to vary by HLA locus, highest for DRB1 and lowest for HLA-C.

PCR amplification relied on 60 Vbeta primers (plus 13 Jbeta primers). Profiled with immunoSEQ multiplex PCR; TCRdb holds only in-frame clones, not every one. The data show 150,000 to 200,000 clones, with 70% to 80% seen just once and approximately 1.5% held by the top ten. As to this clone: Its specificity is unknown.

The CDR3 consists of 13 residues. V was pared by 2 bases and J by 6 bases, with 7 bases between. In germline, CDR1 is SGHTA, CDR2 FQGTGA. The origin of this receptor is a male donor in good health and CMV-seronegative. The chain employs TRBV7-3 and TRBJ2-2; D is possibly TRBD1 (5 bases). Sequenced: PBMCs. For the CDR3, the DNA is TGTGCCAGCAGCTTAGACAGACCCGGGGAGCTGTTTTTT. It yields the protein CASSLDRPGELFF.